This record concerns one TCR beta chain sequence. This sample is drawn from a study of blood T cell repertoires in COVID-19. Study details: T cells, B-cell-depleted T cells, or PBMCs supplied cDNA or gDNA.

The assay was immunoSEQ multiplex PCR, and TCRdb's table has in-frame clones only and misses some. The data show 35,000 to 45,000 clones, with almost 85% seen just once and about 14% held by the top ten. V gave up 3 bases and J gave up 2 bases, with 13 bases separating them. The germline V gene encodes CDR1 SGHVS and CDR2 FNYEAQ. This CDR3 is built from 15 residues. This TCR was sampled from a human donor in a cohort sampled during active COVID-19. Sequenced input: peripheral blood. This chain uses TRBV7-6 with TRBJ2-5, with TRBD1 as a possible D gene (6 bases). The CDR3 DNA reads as TGTGCCAGCAGCTTTCCAGGGGCTGGTCAAGAGACCCAGTACTTC. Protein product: CASSFPGAGQETQYF.